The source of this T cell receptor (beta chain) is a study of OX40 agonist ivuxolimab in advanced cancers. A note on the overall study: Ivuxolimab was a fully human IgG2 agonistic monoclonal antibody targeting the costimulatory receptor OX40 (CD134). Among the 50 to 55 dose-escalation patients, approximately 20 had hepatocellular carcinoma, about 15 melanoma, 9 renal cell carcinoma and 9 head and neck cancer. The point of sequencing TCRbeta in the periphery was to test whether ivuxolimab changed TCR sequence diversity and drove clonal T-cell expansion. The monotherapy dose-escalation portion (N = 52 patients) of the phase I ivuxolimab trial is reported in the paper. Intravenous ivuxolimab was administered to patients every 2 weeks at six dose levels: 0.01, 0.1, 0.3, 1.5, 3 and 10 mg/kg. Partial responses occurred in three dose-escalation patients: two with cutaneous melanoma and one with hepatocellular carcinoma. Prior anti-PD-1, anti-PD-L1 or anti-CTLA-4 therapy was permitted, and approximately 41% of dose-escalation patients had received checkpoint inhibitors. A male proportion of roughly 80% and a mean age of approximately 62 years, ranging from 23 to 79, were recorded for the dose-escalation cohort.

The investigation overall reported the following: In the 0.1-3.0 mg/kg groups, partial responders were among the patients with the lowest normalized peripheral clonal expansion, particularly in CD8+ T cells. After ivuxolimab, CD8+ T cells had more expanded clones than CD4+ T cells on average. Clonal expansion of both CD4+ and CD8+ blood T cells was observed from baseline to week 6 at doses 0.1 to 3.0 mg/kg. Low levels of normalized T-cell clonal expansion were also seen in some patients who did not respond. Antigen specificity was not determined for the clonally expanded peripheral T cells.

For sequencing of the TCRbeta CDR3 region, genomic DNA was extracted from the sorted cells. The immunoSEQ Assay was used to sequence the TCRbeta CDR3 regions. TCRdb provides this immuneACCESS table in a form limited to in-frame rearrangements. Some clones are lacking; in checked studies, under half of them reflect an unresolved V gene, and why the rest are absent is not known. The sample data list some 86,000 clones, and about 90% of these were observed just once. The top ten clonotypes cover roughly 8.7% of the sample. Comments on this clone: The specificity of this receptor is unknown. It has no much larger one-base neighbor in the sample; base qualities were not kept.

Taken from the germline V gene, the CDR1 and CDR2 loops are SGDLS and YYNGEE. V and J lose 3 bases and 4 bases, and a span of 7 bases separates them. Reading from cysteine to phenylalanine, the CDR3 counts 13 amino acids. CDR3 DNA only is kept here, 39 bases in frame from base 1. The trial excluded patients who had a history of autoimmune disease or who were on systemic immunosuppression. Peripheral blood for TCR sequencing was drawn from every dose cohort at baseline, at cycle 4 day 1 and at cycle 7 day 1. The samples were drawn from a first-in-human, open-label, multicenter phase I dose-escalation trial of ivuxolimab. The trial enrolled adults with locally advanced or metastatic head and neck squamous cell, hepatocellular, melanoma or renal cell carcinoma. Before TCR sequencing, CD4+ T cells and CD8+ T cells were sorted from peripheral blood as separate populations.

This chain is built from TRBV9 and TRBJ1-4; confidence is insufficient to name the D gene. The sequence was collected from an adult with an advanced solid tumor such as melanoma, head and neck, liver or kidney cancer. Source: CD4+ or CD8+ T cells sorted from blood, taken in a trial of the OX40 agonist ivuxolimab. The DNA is TGTGCCAGCAGCGGAGGCAGTAATGAAAAACTGTTTTTT. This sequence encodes CASSGGSNEKLFF.